This T cell receptor beta chain emerged from a study of T cells after yellow fever vaccination. Broader study findings: Once the booster was given, most primary-vaccination clones reappeared, at around 95% for CD4 and roughly 85% for CD8. Contaminating bulk clonotypes could be abundant in FACS-sorted repertoires.

To note about this clonotype: Antigen: not known. One junction end does not reproduce the germline sequence, and a read error may be involved.

The study made its TCR cDNA through 5'RACE template switching. That step introduced a universal primer site along with UMIs. Each CDR3 protein is one row after TCRdb ran MiXCR on the 5' RACE reads. The sample records a few hundred thousand distinct CDR3 sequences, 6.8% being singletons. This CDR3 region has 13 residues. The chain has TRBV12-3 or TRBV12-4 and TRBJ1-1, with D perhaps TRBD1 (5 bases). This receptor was taken from a man aged 18 to 30 who received the YFV17D yellow fever vaccine. The input for sequencing was PBMCs, taken about 49 days after the first yellow fever vaccination. CDR3 region: CTSSLQGHTEAFF. The CDR3 DNA follows: TGTACCAGCAGCCTGCAGGGTCACACTGAAGCTTTCTTC.